This T cell receptor beta chain was sequenced for a study of T cell responses to AZD1222 COVID-19 vaccine. This clone was recorded a few times. The target antigen is unknown. TCRdb keeps only in-frame clones here, not all; method: immunoSEQ multiplex PCR. The sample holds 50,000 to 65,000 clones, 87% seen once. Investigators merged groups given second doses at roughly 4 or roughly 12 weeks. Notes on the study in general: A reported finding is that nearly half of spike-specific TCRs target unmutated variant regions. Clonal diversity was possibly underestimated; the donors were predominantly white British and more often female.

The clonotype originates from an adult who received the AZD1222 COVID-19 vaccine. This sample comprised peripheral blood, obtained 28 days after the second AZD1222 dose.

The CDR3 coding sequence is TGCGCCAGCAGCTTGCCCGGGATTACCTACGAGCAGTACTTC. Translating gives CASSLPGITYEQYF. This rearrangement joins TRBV5-1 to TRBJ2-7; possibly TRBD2 for D (5 bases). V was cut by 1 base and J by 2 bases, with 10 bases left in between. CDR3 length equals 14 residues. Germline V gene data show CDR1 as SGHRS and CDR2 as YFSETQ.